This T cell receptor (beta chain) was recovered during a study of response to subunit inactivated influenza vaccine. Study results and caveats: New T cells are recruited in small numbers by each seasonal influenza vaccination, according to the authors' suggestion.

Per the germline V gene, CDR1 is GTSNPN and CDR2 is SVGIG (reference sequence). This CDR3 region has 13 residues. Losses at the gene ends were 5 bases for V and 6 bases for J; bases not matched to a gene: 4. About this clonotype itself: Its antigen is not identified.

MiXCR was run by TCRdb on the RT-PCR reads, yielding one entry per CDR3 protein. The sample comprises about 500,000 distinct CDR3 sequences, 16% of which are singletons, and around 3% rests with the top ten. This sequence originates from a man aged 50 to 69 who received an inactivated influenza vaccine. This sample comprised CD4+ T cells sorted from PBMCs, obtained around 25 months after vaccination. V is TRBV30 and J is TRBJ1-6, with 7 bases identical to TRBD1. CDR3 sequence: CAWHRGFNSPLHF. In nucleotides, the CDR3 is TGTGCCTGGCACAGGGGATTTAATTCACCCCTCCACTTT.